This paragraph reports one T cell receptor beta chain. CDR3 length: 15 residues. Germline CDR1 is MNHNY and CDR2 is SVGAGI (reference sequence). Trimming removed 5 bases from V and 4 bases from J; junction bases left unmatched: 10. This entry comes from a study of control samples from healthy donors and cancer patients. Generated by immunoSEQ multiplex PCR, the TCRdb table keeps only in-frame clones and is missing some. The table has approximately 150,000 clones, about 95% seen once. The specimen sequenced was PBMCs. This chain uses TRBV6-6 with TRBJ1-2, with TRBD1 matching 7 bases. This receptor was taken from a man aged 55 to 70 with colorectal cancer. The CDR3 sequence is CASSDWDRSGYGYTF. The CDR3 region has the DNA TGTGCCAGCAGTGACTGGGACAGATCAGGCTATGGCTACACCTTC.